The 10 T cell receptor beta chains below come from one sample, sequenced in a study of T-cell reconstitution after alpha-beta-depleted transplantation in children. TCRbeta library preparation incorporated unique molecular identifiers. Via MiXCR, TCRdb re-called the PCR reads, giving one row per CDR3 protein. The sample has about 440,000 distinct CDR3 sequences; approximately 42% are singletons. The source was PBMCs, collected before TCRalphabeta/CD19-depleted stem cell transplant. Every receptor here comes from a girl aged 2 to 10 with aplastic anemia, due to receive a stem cell transplant.

This clonotype was seen more than once but under ten times. The rearrangement joins TRBV7-9 to TRBJ1-6; the D gene is possibly TRBD1 (5 bases). CDR3 length equals 14 residues. The V end was cut by 3 bases, the J end by 4 bases, with 7 bases between. Germline CDR1 reads SEHNR; CDR2 reads FQNEAQ (reference sequence). The CDR3 sequence is CASSFGGYNSPLHF. CDR3 nucleotides: TGTGCCAGCAGCTTCGGGGGTTATAATTCACCCCTCCACTTT.

This clonotype was found a few times. The chain has TRBV9 and TRBJ2-3, with TRBD2 matching over 11 bases. Trimming removed 2 bases from V and 2 bases from J; junction bases left unmatched: 1. CDR1 SGDLS and CDR2 YYNGEE come from the germline V gene. The CDR3 totals 15 residues. CDR3 DNA: TGTGCCAGCAGCGTTAGCGGGAGGGCCACAGATACGCAGTATTTT. Protein product: CASSVSGRATDTQYF.

This clonotype was picked up many times. The J gene is TRBJ2-1, the V gene TRBV7-9, with D unresolved. Germline V lookup: CDR1 SEHNR, CDR2 FQNEAQ (reference sequence). The V and J ends lost 4 bases and 8 bases respectively, with 12 bases between them. CDR3 length: 13 residues. CDR3 nucleotide sequence: TGTGCCAGCAGCTCGACCCCGGGCGATGAGCAGTTCTTC. Its translation: CASSSTPGDEQFF.

V gene TRBV7-9 combines with J gene TRBJ2-1; D might be TRBD1 (5 bases). The germline CDR1 and CDR2 sequences are SEHNR and FQNEAQ (reference sequence). Trimming took off 1 base at V and 10 bases at J, with 11 bases between the two ends. The CDR3 extends over 13 amino acids. The CDR3 sequence: CASSLGARAEQFF. The DNA for the CDR3 is TGTGCCAGCAGCTTAGGGGCCAGGGCCGAGCAGTTCTTC.

In this sample, this clonotype turned up a few times. J is TRBJ2-7 and V is TRBV14, with D possibly being TRBD2 (5 bases). Germline V lookup: CDR1 SGHDN, CDR2 FVKESK. The CDR3 covers 14 residues. V lost 4 bases and J lost 7, with 17 bases in between. CDR3 nucleotides: TGTGCCAGCAGCCCTTCCGAGGGCTCGTGGGAGCAGTACTTC. This encodes CASSPSEGSWEQYF.

This clonotype was seen a few times. The V gene is TRBV6-1, the J gene TRBJ2-1; 12 nucleotides line up with TRBD2. After removal of 6 bases from V and 7 bases from J, the junction contained 7 bases not matched to a gene. This CDR3 comprises 15 residues. Germline loops: CDR1 MNHNS, CDR2 SASEGT. As DNA, the CDR3 is TGTGCCAGCAGGCGACTAGCGGGAGTATCAAATGAGCAGTTCTTC. Translating it yields CASRRLAGVSNEQFF.

This clonotype was seen ten or more times. The chain employs TRBV10-3 and TRBJ2-7, with TRBD2 identical over 9 bases. CDR3 length equals 15 residues. With V trimmed by 6 bases and J by 9 bases, 15 bases remained unmatched. CDR1 is ENHRY, CDR2 SYGVKD, per germline. CDR3 in DNA: TGTGCCATCAGGTTCACTAGCGGGCCTGTCATCGGGCAGTACTTC. It specifies CAIRFTSGPVIGQYF.

This clonotype was seen more than once but under ten times. The chain uses TRBV4-1 and TRBJ2-2; tentatively, D is TRBD1 or TRBD2 (6 bases each). This CDR3 contains 17 residues. Germline CDR1 reads MGHRA; CDR2 reads YSYEKL. Trimming left V 1 base short and J 1 base short, with 13 bases between. CDR3 DNA: TGCGCCAGCAGCCAAGGTTGGGGGCGGGGGAACACCGGGGAGCTGTTTTTT. Translating gives CASSQGWGRGNTGELFF.

This clonotype is a singleton in its sample. V and J are TRBV5-5 and TRBJ2-7; 7 bases map to TRBD2. The CDR3 has 14 amino acids. CDR1 and CDR2 from the germline V gene are SGHKS and YYEKEE (reference sequence). J was trimmed by 5 bases and V by 0 bases; bases with no gene match: 5. CDR3 DNA: TGTGCCAGCAGCTTGGCCGGGAGGACTCACGAGCAGTACTTC. Translating gives CASSLAGRTHEQYF.

This clonotype was seen ten or more times. This rearrangement joins TRBV12-3 or TRBV12-4 to TRBJ2-4; D unclear. Trimming cost V 1 base and J 6 bases, with 13 bases left between them. The CDR3 length is 15 residues. DNA of the CDR3: TGTGCCAGCAGTTTAGGGCCCCAGGTGGGAAACATTCAGTACTTC. It specifies CASSLGPQVGNIQYF.